A single sample is the source of the 23 T cell receptor beta chains below, sequenced in a study of post-analysis software for immune sequencing data. Findings and caveats of the study: TRBV5-6, TRBV5-1 and TRBV20-1 were among several TRBV segments more frequent in patients than controls.

These receptors' targets are unknown. Unique molecular identifiers had been added to the TCR beta cDNA libraries. In TCRdb, the PCR reads were re-called with MiXCR into one record per CDR3 protein. The repertoire holds about 810,000 distinct CDR3 sequences, with 53% as singletons. Material: blood. The receptors were gathered from a girl between 5 and 17 years old with multiple sclerosis.

This sequence joins TRBV5-1 and TRBJ2-7; no firm D call. V shed 0 bases and J shed 0 bases, with 10 bases lying between them. This CDR3 spans 15 amino acids. In germline, CDR1 is SGHRS, CDR2 YFSETQ. The CDR3 here is CASSLVQASSYEQYF. In nucleotides, the CDR3 is TGCGCCAGCAGCTTGGTCCAGGCCAGCTCCTACGAGCAGTACTTC.

The rearrangement joins TRBV10-3 to TRBJ2-5; the D is unclear. Trimming removed 3 bases from V and 4 bases from J, with 12 bases in between. Germline-derived CDR1 and CDR2 are ENHRY and SYGVKD. This CDR3 is built from 14 residues. CDR3 loop: CAISEGQNGETQYF. The CDR3, as DNA: TGTGCCATCAGTGAAGGGCAGAATGGAGAGACCCAGTACTTC.

This sequence joins TRBV6-6 and TRBJ2-1; unclear D gene. The V gene lost 3 bases and the J gene lost 11 bases, with 8 bases spanning the gap. Germline-derived CDR1 and CDR2 are MNHNY and SVGAGI (reference sequence). The CDR3 length is 11 residues. The CDR3 sequence is CASSYQAKQFF. Written as DNA, the CDR3 is TGTGCCAGCAGTTATCAAGCTAAGCAGTTCTTC.

This clonotype has just one count. The rearrangement joins TRBV12-3 or TRBV12-4 to TRBJ2-3, with a possible D match to TRBD1 (6 bases). This CDR3 region has 15 residues. V was shortened by 7 bases and J by 1 base, with 15 bases between the two germline ends. CDR3 protein: CASKWGPGGTDTQYF. The CDR3 nucleotides read TGTGCCAGCAAATGGGGGCCAGGTGGCACAGATACGCAGTATTTT.

This clonotype has just a few counts. The chain is built from TRBV12-3 or TRBV12-4 and TRBJ1-2; 8 bases map to TRBD1. J lost 5 bases, V lost 3 bases, and 2 bases had no gene match. CDR3 length equals 13 residues. The CDR3, as DNA: TGTGCCAGCAGTTTCCGGACAGGGTATGGCTACACCTTC. Its translation is CASSFRTGYGYTF.

The chain joins TRBV3-1 to TRBJ2-1, with 9 bases identical to TRBD2. Germline trimming cut 0 bases from V and 6 bases from J; bases unmatched to any gene: 6. Germline values: CDR1 LGHDT, CDR2 YNNKEL (reference sequence). The CDR3 runs 16 residues. CDR3 protein: CASSQDHTTSGNEQFF. The DNA of the CDR3 is TGTGCCAGCAGCCAAGATCACACGACTAGCGGCAATGAGCAGTTCTTC.

This clonotype was picked up a small number of times. The genes are TRBV14 and TRBJ2-5, with 9 bases identical to TRBD1. V dropped 4 bases and J dropped 7; count of bases not matched to a gene: 7. Germline V gene sequence: CDR1 SGHDN, CDR2 FVKESK. The CDR3 totals 14 residues. DNA of the CDR3: TGTGCCAGCAGCCCCTACAGGGGGCAGGCGACCCAGTACTTC. This gives the protein CASSPYRGQATQYF.

The chain uses TRBV20-1 and TRBJ2-7; 7 nucleotides match TRBD2. With the DNA end fitting TRBJ2-1 better, the J assignment may be wrong. CDR3 length equals 16 residues. Per the germline V gene, CDR1 is DFQATT and CDR2 is SNEGSKA (reference sequence). This CDR3 reads CSARGRSGKKDNEQFF. The CDR3 region has the DNA TGCAGTGCTAGAGGTCGGAGCGGGAAGAAGGACAATGAGCAGTTCTTC.

This clonotype was seen just once. The chain carries TRBV15 and TRBJ1-2; the D is unclear. Germline assignment: CDR1 LNHNV and CDR2 YYDKDF (reference sequence). There are 12 residues in the CDR3. Trimming left V 8 bases short and J 8 bases short, with 15 bases between. CDR3 sequence: CATGYQTSGYTF. In DNA, the CDR3 is TGTGCCACCGGCTATCAAACATCGGGCTACACCTTC.

This clonotype has just a few counts. V is TRBV12-3 or TRBV12-4 and J is TRBJ2-7, with 10 bases fitting TRBD2. This CDR3 is 17 amino acids long. The V gene end was trimmed by 4 bases and the J gene end by 2 bases; junction bases not matched to a gene: 11. CDR3 in amino acids: CASSSRGGTSDTYEQYF. Here the CDR3 DNA reads TGTGCCAGCAGTTCTAGGGGCGGGACTAGCGATACCTACGAGCAGTACTTC.

A remark on this clonotype: The junction shows a germline mismatch at one end, possibly a read error. The chain is built from TRBV29-1 and TRBJ2-3; 8 nucleotides agree with TRBD1. The CDR3 covers 14 residues. Germline CDR1 reads SQVTM; CDR2 reads ANQGSEA. The CDR3 loop is CSVFSQGAADTQDF. CDR3 in DNA: TGCAGCGTCTTTTCTCAGGGGGCTGCAGATACGCAGGATTTT.

Comments on this clonotype: The missing conserved phenylalanine or tryptophan at the end of this CDR3 makes a read error likely. The rearrangement joins TRBV7-9 to TRBJ2-7; D unresolved. Deletions cut 1 base from V and 1 base from J, with 2 bases between. Germline CDR1 SEHNR, CDR2 FQNEAQ (reference sequence). This CDR3 is built from 12 residues. The CDR3 is CASSLESYEQYL. In DNA form, the CDR3 reads TGTGCCAGCAGCTTAGAGTCCTACGAGCAGTACTTA.

This clonotype turned up a few times. The chain recombines TRBV3-1 with TRBJ1-2; 9 nucleotides line up with TRBD1. J lost 2 bases, V lost 5 bases, and 6 bases had no gene match. CDR1 is LGHDT and CDR2 is YNNKEL in the germline V gene (reference sequence). This CDR3 has 15 residues. In DNA form, the CDR3 reads TGTGCCAGCAGCTTCCTCGGACAGGGGAACTATGGCTACACCTTC. This codes for CASSFLGQGNYGYTF.

The sample holds a few counts of this clonotype. This chain links TRBV29-1 with TRBJ2-3, with 7 bases matching TRBD2. Germline CDR1 reads SQVTM; CDR2 reads ANQGSEA. J was trimmed by 7 bases and V by 1 base; bases with no gene match: 2. There are 12 residues in the CDR3. The CDR3 spells CSVEGDYYTQYF. DNA of the CDR3: TGCAGCGTTGAAGGGGACTACTATACGCAGTATTTT.

This chain connects TRBV9 to TRBJ2-5; TRBD2 agrees at 9 bases. The CDR3 runs to 15 residues. V lost 7 bases, J lost 11 bases, and 18 bases stayed unmatched. Germline V gives CDR1 SGDLS, CDR2 YYNGEE. Written as DNA, the CDR3 is TGTGCCAGCGGGCGGGAGGGAAATACCCTAGGAGAGCAGTACTTC. Amino acids: CASGREGNTLGEQYF.

The CDR3 sequence: CASSRTGGLYEQYF. DNA of the CDR3: TGTGCCAGCAGCCGGACAGGGGGCCTGTACGAGCAGTACTTC. This chain connects TRBV5-6 to TRBJ2-5, with 11 bases identical to TRBD1. The DNA matches TRBJ2-7 better at its end, which makes the J call doubtful. CDR1 is SGHDT, CDR2 YYEEEE, per germline. CDR3 length equals 14 residues.

This clonotype was seen a few times. The chain has TRBV5-1 and TRBJ1-1; D gene unclear. The CDR3 runs 15 residues. CDR1 is SGHRS and CDR2 is YFSETQ in the germline V gene. Trimming took 4 bases from V and 6 from J, leaving 19 bases between them. The CDR3 sequence: CASSHGSNVGSEAFF. The CDR3 nucleotides read TGCGCCAGCAGCCATGGGTCAAACGTTGGCTCTGAAGCTTTCTTT.

The V gene is TRBV20-1, the J gene TRBJ1-2; D not resolved. The ends were cut back, 3 bases at V and 8 bases at J, with 16 bases in the middle. Germline V gene lookup returns CDR1 DFQATT and CDR2 SNEGSKA (reference sequence). The CDR3 is made up of 13 amino acids. CDR3 sequence: CSASDVRLSGYTF. The CDR3 nucleotides read TGCAGTGCTAGTGACGTCAGGCTATCCGGCTACACCTTC.

The J gene is TRBJ1-6, the V gene TRBV6-2 or TRBV6-3; unclear D gene. The length of the CDR3 is 14 residues. Germline values: CDR1 MNHEY, CDR2 SVGEGT. The V end lost 2 bases, the J end lost 6 bases, and 8 bases lay between the germline ends. CDR3 region: CASSYSSPNSPLHF. The CDR3, as DNA: TGTGCCAGCAGTTACAGCTCGCCTAATTCACCCCTCCACTTT.

This clonotype showed up just a few times. The V gene is TRBV20-1, the J gene TRBJ2-1, with D hard to call. Trimming took off 4 bases at V and 8 bases at J, with 9 bases between the two ends. Looked up from germline, CDR1 is DFQATT and CDR2 is SNEGSKA (reference sequence). The CDR3 sequence is 11 residues long. The CDR3 region has the DNA TGCAGTGCTACGTTGGCGCATGAGCAGTTCTTC. Residues: CSATLAHEQFF.

This chain's CDR3 is CSARAPGLYEQYF. CDR3 nucleotides: TGCAGTGCTAGAGCGCCGGGACTCTACGAGCAGTACTTC. The J gene is TRBJ2-7, the V gene TRBV20-1; TRBD2 is a possible D gene (6 bases). Germline values: CDR1 DFQATT, CDR2 SNEGSKA (reference sequence). The CDR3 runs to 13 residues. V dropped 1 base and J dropped 3 bases, with 10 bases sitting between them.

In this sample, this clonotype turned up a few times. The gene calls are TRBV20-1 and TRBJ2-3; 11 nucleotides align to TRBD2. Per germline, CDR1 DFQATT and CDR2 SNEGSKA (reference sequence). This CDR3 has 19 residues. J lost 3 bases, V lost 0 bases, and 14 bases had no gene match. The CDR3 region is CSARDGRVAGGERTDTQYF. The CDR3 DNA reads TGCAGTGCTAGAGATGGAAGGGTAGCGGGAGGGGAGAGAACAGATACGCAGTATTTT.

The V gene is TRBV29-1, the J gene TRBJ2-5, with D unresolved. The CDR3 loop spans 11 amino acids. The ends were cut back, 2 bases at V and 2 bases at J, with 3 bases in the middle. Looked up from germline, CDR1 is SQVTM and CDR2 is ANQGSEA. The CDR3 protein is CSVETQETQYF. In DNA, the CDR3 is TGCAGCGTTGAAACTCAAGAGACCCAGTACTTC.